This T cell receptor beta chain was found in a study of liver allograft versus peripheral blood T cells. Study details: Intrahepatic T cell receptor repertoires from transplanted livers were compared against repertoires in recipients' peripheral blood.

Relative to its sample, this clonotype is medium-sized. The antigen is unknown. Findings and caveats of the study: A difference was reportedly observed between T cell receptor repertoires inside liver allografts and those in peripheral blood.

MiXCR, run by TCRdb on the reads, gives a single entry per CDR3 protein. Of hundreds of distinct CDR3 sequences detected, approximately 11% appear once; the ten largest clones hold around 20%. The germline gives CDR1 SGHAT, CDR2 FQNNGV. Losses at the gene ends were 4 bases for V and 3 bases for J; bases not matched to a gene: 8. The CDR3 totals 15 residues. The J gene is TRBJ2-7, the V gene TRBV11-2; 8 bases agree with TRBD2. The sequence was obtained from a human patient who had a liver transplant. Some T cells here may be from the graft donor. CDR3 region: CASSSAAGRDYEQYF. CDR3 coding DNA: TGTGCCAGCAGCTCCGCCGCCGGGAGGGACTACGAGCAGTACTTC.